The 8 T cell receptor beta chains in this list originate from one sample, sequenced in a study of blood T cell repertoires in COVID-19. Only in-frame clones appear in the TCRdb table, and some are missing; sequencing was by immunoSEQ multiplex PCR. The sample has 200,000 to 300,000 clones, around nine tenths seen once. Sequenced input: peripheral blood. These receptors originate from a woman aged 60-75 years with COVID-19, enrolled during active disease.

The J gene is TRBJ2-1, the V gene TRBV24-1; 13 bases are shared with TRBD2. V dropped 3 bases and J dropped 7; count of bases not matched to a gene: 5. Germline V CDR1 and CDR2: KGHDR, SFDVKD. The CDR3 is made up of 16 amino acids. CDR3 sequence reads: CATSDRTSGSRNEQFF. The CDR3 nucleotides are TGTGCCACCAGTGATCGGACTAGCGGGAGTAGGAATGAGCAGTTCTTC.

The chain carries TRBV5-1 and TRBJ1-4; the match to TRBD1 covers 9 bases. This CDR3 region has 14 residues. CDR1 is SGHRS, CDR2 YFSETQ, per germline. V lost 2 bases and J lost 6; bases outside the gene matches: 2. The chain's CDR3 is CASSFRTGDEKLFF. The CDR3 nucleotides read TGCGCCAGCAGCTTCCGGACAGGGGATGAAAAACTGTTTTTT.

This clone was recorded only once. This chain joins TRBV7-8 and TRBJ1-5; possible D gene TRBD1, 5 bases. From germline, CDR1 is SGHVS and CDR2 FQNEAQ. Trimming took 2 bases from V and 10 from J, leaving 18 bases between them. The CDR3 has 15 amino acids. The CDR3 nucleotides read TGTGCCAGCAGCTTATTAGGCCGGGCCGGGGGTCCCCAGCATTTT. It yields the protein CASSLLGRAGGPQHF.

The chain employs TRBV2 and TRBJ1-3; 8 bases line up with TRBD1. This CDR3 region has 15 residues. Germline V gene sequence: CDR1 SNHLY, CDR2 FYNNEI. J was trimmed by 4 bases and V by 1 base; bases with no gene match: 3. The CDR3 loop is CASSEGRGRGNTIYF. In DNA form, the CDR3 reads TGTGCCAGCAGTGAAGGCAGGGGGCGAGGAAACACCATATATTTT.

The chain uses TRBV5-8 and TRBJ1-6; 8 bases are shared with TRBD1. Germline V gives CDR1 SGHTS, CDR2 YDEGEE. V lost 4 bases, J lost 4 bases, and 4 bases stayed unmatched. The CDR3 spans 15 residues. CDR3 region: CASSHRQGYNSPLHF. CDR3 in DNA: TGTGCCAGCAGCCACCGACAGGGGTATAATTCACCCCTCCACTTT. Together with reference TRBV5-8 and TRBJ1-6, the CDR3 gives the full variable domain: EAGVTQSPTHLIKTRGQQATLRCSPISGHTSVYWYQQALGLGLQFLLWYDEGEERNRGNFPPRFSGRQFPNYSSELNVNALELEDSALYLCASSHRQGYNSPLHFGNGTRLTVT.

Details on this clone: Other DNA sequences of this sample code for an identical CDR3. This chain connects TRBV12-3 or TRBV12-4 to TRBJ1-1, with 10 positions matching TRBD1. Germline trimming cut 6 bases from V and 5 bases from J; bases unmatched to any gene: 3. This CDR3 is 13 amino acids long. This CDR3 is CASSRTGGTEAFF. In DNA, the CDR3 is TGTGCCAGCAGCCGGACAGGGGGGACTGAAGCTTTCTTT.

The chain links TRBV10-3 to TRBJ2-3; 7 bases are a match to TRBD2. This CDR3 spans 17 amino acids. The V segment lost 4 bases and the J segment 1 base; nucleotides outside the gene matches: 11. The germline gives CDR1 ENHRY, CDR2 SYGVKD. CDR3 in amino acids: CAISAQGAGAGTDTQYF. The CDR3 coding sequence is TGTGCCATCAGTGCCCAAGGGGCGGGAGCTGGCACAGATACGCAGTATTTT.

This chain joins TRBV19 and TRBJ2-2; 7 bases are a match to TRBD1. This CDR3 region has 14 residues. The germline gives CDR1 LNHDA, CDR2 SQIVND (reference sequence). The ends lost 3 bases at V and 6 bases at J; junction bases unmatched: 4. The CDR3 spells CASSIVTGPGELFF. The CDR3, as DNA: TGTGCCAGTAGTATCGTGACAGGGCCCGGGGAGCTGTTTTTT.